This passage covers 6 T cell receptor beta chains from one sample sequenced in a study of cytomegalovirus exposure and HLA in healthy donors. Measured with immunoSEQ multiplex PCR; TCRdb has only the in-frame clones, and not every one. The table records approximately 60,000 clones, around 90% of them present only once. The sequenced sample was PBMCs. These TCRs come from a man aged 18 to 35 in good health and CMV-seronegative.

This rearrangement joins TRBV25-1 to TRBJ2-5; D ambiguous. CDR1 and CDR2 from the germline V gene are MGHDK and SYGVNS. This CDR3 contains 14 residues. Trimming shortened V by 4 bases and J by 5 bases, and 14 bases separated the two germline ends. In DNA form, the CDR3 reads TGTGCCAGCAGTGCCCGTGAGGTTCCGGAGACCCAGTACTTC. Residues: CASSAREVPETQYF. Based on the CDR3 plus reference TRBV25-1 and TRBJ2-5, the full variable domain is EADIYQTPRYLVIGTGKKITLECSQTMGHDKMYWYQQDPGMELHLIHYSYGVNSTEKGDLSSESTVSRIRTEHFPLTLESARPSHTSQYLCASSAREVPETQYFGPGTRLLVL.

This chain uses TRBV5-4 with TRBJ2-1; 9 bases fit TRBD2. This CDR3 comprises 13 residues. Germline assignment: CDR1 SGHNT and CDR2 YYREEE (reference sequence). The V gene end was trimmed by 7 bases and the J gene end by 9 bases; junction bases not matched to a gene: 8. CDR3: CASWRGGMPEQFF. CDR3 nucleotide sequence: TGTGCCAGCTGGCGGGGGGGGATGCCTGAGCAGTTCTTC.

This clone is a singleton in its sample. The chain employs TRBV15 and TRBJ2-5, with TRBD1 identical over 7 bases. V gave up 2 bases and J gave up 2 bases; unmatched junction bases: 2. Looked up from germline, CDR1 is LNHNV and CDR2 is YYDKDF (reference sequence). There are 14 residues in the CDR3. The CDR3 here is CATSRKGQQETQYF. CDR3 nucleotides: TGTGCCACCAGCAGAAAGGGACAGCAAGAGACCCAGTACTTC.

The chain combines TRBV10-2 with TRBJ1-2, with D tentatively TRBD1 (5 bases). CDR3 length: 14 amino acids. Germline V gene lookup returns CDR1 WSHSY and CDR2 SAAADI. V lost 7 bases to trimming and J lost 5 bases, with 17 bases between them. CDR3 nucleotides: TGCGCCAGCAAGCGGGGCCCAGGTTTTTATGGCTACACCTTC. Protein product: CASKRGPGFYGYTF.

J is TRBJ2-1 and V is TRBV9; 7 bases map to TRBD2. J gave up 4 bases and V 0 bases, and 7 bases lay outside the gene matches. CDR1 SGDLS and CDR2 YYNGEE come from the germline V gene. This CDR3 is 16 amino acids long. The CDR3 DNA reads TGTGCCAGCAGCGTAGGCCTGCGGGAGCCTTACAATGAGCAGTTCTTC. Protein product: CASSVGLREPYNEQFF.

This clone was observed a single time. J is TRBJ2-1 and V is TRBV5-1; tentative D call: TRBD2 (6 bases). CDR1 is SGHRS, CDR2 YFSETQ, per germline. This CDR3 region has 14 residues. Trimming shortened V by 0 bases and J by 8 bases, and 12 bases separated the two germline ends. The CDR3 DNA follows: TGCGCCAGCAGCTTGGGGCAGGGCGGGGATGAGCAGTTCTTC. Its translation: CASSLGQGGDEQFF. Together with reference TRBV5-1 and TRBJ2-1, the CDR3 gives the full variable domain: KAGVTQTPRYLIKTRGQQVTLSCSPISGHRSVSWYQQTPGQGLQFLFEYFSETQRNKGNFPGRFSGRQFSNSRSEMNVSTLELGDSALYLCASSLGQGGDEQFFGPGTRLTVL.